A single sample gave rise to the 22 T cell receptor beta chains below, sequenced in a study of response to subunit inactivated influenza vaccine. TCRdb fed the RT-PCR reads into MiXCR, producing one record per CDR3 protein. The sample holds around 300,000 distinct CDR3 sequences, about 20% seen once. The material was PBMCs from blood, obtained roughly 20 months after vaccination. The receptors shown here come from a man between 50 and 69 years old who received an inactivated influenza vaccine.

A few counts support this clonotype. The genes are TRBV27 and TRBJ2-3; D may correspond to TRBD1 or TRBD2 (5 bases each). Germline V gene sequence: CDR1 MNHEY, CDR2 SMNVEV (reference sequence). The CDR3 has 14 amino acids. V was trimmed by 6 bases and J by 0 bases, leaving 10 bases between them. The CDR3 region is CASRGTSSTDTQYF. DNA for the CDR3: TGTGCCAGCAGGGGGACCTCTAGCACAGATACGCAGTATTTT.

The rearrangement links TRBV28 to TRBJ1-2, with D tentatively TRBD1 (5 bases). This CDR3 contains 13 residues. CDR1 and CDR2 (germline): MDHEN, SYDVKM. V gave up 2 bases and J gave up 8 bases, with 12 bases separating them. The CDR3 DNA is TGTGCCAGCAGTTTAGCCAGGGCTGAGGGCTACACCTTC. It translates to CASSLARAEGYTF.

This clonotype was seen a few times. The gene calls are TRBV7-2 and TRBJ1-2; D is possibly TRBD1 (5 bases). Trimming shortened V by 2 bases and J by 8 bases, and 12 bases separated the two germline ends. The CDR3 length is 13 residues. Germline loops: CDR1 SGHTA, CDR2 FQGNSA. CDR3 region: CASSLPRRGGYTF. CDR3 sequence (DNA): TGTGCCAGCAGCTTACCCCGTCGGGGGGGCTACACCTTC. The full variable domain, with the rest looked up from reference TRBV7-2 and TRBJ1-2, is GAGVSQSPSNKVTEKGKDVELRCDPISGHTALYWYRQSLGQGLEFLIYFQGNSAPDKSGLPSDRFSAERTGGSVSTLTIQRTQQEDSAVYLCASSLPRRGGYTFGSGTRLTVV.

This clonotype was detected only a few times. The gene calls are TRBV4-2 and TRBJ1-1; 10 nucleotides line up with TRBD1. The V gene's germline CDR1 is LGHNA and CDR2 YNFKEQ. J was trimmed by 2 bases and V by 0 bases; bases with no gene match: 6. This CDR3 is built from 17 residues. In nucleotides, the CDR3 is TGTGCCAGCAGCCAAGATGGGACAGGGGATGGTAACACTGAAGCTTTCTTT. This gives the protein CASSQDGTGDGNTEAFF.

This clonotype was counted a single time. The chain combines TRBV5-1 with TRBJ2-7, with a tentative D call TRBD2 (6 bases). Germline CDR1 SGHRS, CDR2 YFSETQ. This CDR3 is built from 17 residues. Trimming left V 4 bases short and J 0 bases short, with 20 bases between. The CDR3 spells CASSENPGGANSYEQYF. In nucleotides, the CDR3 is TGCGCCAGCAGCGAGAACCCTGGAGGGGCGAACTCCTACGAGCAGTACTTC.

The sample holds a few counts of this clonotype. The chain recombines TRBV12-3 or TRBV12-4 with TRBJ2-5, with D possibly being TRBD1 or TRBD2 (5 bases each). V lost 7 bases to trimming and J lost 5 bases, with 23 bases between them. The CDR3 contains 16 residues. Written as DNA, the CDR3 is TGTGCCAGCACCCTGGGACGCTTCTCTAAAGGGGAGACCCAGTACTTC. Translation gives CASTLGRFSKGETQYF.

This clonotype was found a few times. This sequence joins TRBV20-1 and TRBJ1-6; 7 positions agree with TRBD1. The germline V gene has CDR1 DFQATT and CDR2 SNEGSKA (reference sequence). This CDR3 has 14 residues. J was trimmed by 0 bases and V by 6 bases; bases with no gene match: 2. The CDR3 bases are TGCAGTGCCGGGACAGACTCCTATAATTCACCCCTCCACTTT. Protein: CSAGTDSYNSPLHF.

The chain joins TRBV6-5 to TRBJ1-1; 7 bases match TRBD1. J was trimmed by 4 bases and V by 2 bases; bases with no gene match: 13. The CDR3 runs to 17 residues. The germline V gene has CDR1 MNHEY and CDR2 SVGAGI. The CDR3 DNA reads TGTGCCAGCAGTTACAGGGCGACAGGGAAAGGTTCCACTGAAGCTTTCTTT. Amino acids: CASSYRATGKGSTEAFF.

This clonotype was counted ten times or more. The CDR3, as DNA: TGCGCCAGCAGCTTCGACGGGACAAAAGCTTTCTTT. It yields the protein CASSFDGTKAFF. The chain carries TRBV5-1 and TRBJ1-1; possibly TRBD1 for D (6 bases). This CDR3 has 12 amino acids. Germline CDR1 SGHRS, CDR2 YFSETQ. V was clipped by 2 bases and J by 9 bases, with 11 bases between them.

The chain recombines TRBV10-3 with TRBJ2-5, with D perhaps matching TRBD1 or TRBD2 (6 bases each). The ends were cut back, 3 bases at V and 5 bases at J, with 10 bases in the middle. This CDR3 has 13 residues. From germline, CDR1 is ENHRY and CDR2 SYGVKD. In nucleotides, the CDR3 is TGTGCCATCAGTGATGGGGGGCTGGAGACCCAGTACTTC. This codes for CAISDGGLETQYF.

This clonotype showed up just a few times. V usage is TRBV28 and J usage is TRBJ2-7, with D perhaps TRBD1 (6 bases). The V and J ends lost 8 bases and 4 bases respectively, with 18 bases between them. There are 14 residues in the CDR3. Germline V gene lookup returns CDR1 MDHEN and CDR2 SYDVKM. Here the CDR3 reads CASGPYRESYEQYF. The CDR3, as DNA: TGTGCCAGCGGACCTTACAGGGAAAGTTACGAGCAGTACTTC.

This chain connects TRBV4-2 to TRBJ2-3; 7 bases agree with TRBD1. The CDR3 consists of 14 residues. The V gene's germline CDR1 is LGHNA and CDR2 YNFKEQ. Germline trimming cut 4 bases from V and 4 bases from J; bases unmatched to any gene: 5. CDR3 nucleotide sequence: TGTGCCAGCAGCCCTAGGGGGCGAGCAGATACGCAGTATTTT. Encoded protein: CASSPRGRADTQYF.

This clonotype was detected a few times. The V call is TRBV3-1, the J call TRBJ1-2, with 7 nucleotides matching TRBD1. The V and J ends lost 3 bases and 3 bases, in that order; junction bases with no gene match: 10. From germline, CDR1 is LGHDT and CDR2 YNNKEL (reference sequence). CDR3 length: 16 amino acids. CDR3 residues: CASSHPTGENDYGYTF. Written as DNA, the CDR3 is TGTGCCAGCAGCCATCCAACAGGGGAGAATGACTATGGCTACACCTTC. The full variable domain, in which reference TRBV3-1 and TRBJ1-2 provide the parts outside the CDR3, is DTAVSQTPKYLVTQMGNDKSIKCEQNLGHDTMYWYKQDSKKFLKIMFSYNNKELIINETVPNRFSPKSPDKAHLNLHINSLELGDSAVYFCASSHPTGENDYGYTFGSGTRLTVV.

This clonotype was observed a few times. The chain links TRBV28 to TRBJ2-7; D is uncertain. The germline V gene has CDR1 MDHEN and CDR2 SYDVKM. The CDR3 extends over 9 amino acids. V shed 8 bases and J shed 5 bases, with 4 bases lying between them. The CDR3 sequence: CASGDEQYF. As DNA, the CDR3 is TGTGCCAGCGGAGACGAGCAGTACTTC.

The sample holds a few counts of this clonotype. V gene TRBV18 combines with J gene TRBJ2-7; D perhaps matches TRBD1 (7 bases). Germline V gene data show CDR1 as KGHSH and CDR2 as LQKENI. The V and J ends lost 4 bases and 7 bases respectively, with 14 bases between them. The CDR3 runs to 13 residues. CDR3 residues: CASSLQGGMEQYF. CDR3 bases: TGTGCCAGCTCACTCCAGGGGGGTATGGAGCAGTACTTC.

V is TRBV12-3 or TRBV12-4 and J is TRBJ2-7; D unresolved. V was clipped by 2 bases and J by 0 bases, with 8 bases between them. The CDR3 is made up of 14 amino acids. CDR3 coding DNA: TGTGCCAGCAGTTTAAGGGTGGGCTCCTACGAGCAGTACTTC. Amino acids: CASSLRVGSYEQYF.

This clonotype was picked up a small number of times. This chain joins TRBV27 and TRBJ1-6, with TRBD1 as a possible D gene (6 bases). This CDR3 contains 17 residues. The V gene's germline CDR1 is MNHEY and CDR2 SMNVEV (reference sequence). V lost 6 bases and J lost 0, with 15 bases in between. CDR3: CASSLGQTSSYNSPLHF. The CDR3 DNA sequence: TGTGCCAGCAGCCTAGGACAGACCAGCTCCTATAATTCACCCCTCCACTTT.

This clonotype was counted ten times or more. This chain uses TRBV10-2 with TRBJ1-2; D remains unclear. Per germline, CDR1 WSHSY and CDR2 SAAADI. This CDR3 comprises 12 residues. V was clipped by 2 bases and J by 4 bases, with 5 bases between them. The CDR3 spells CASSEGLYGYTF. CDR3 DNA sequence: TGCGCCAGCAGTGAGGGACTCTATGGCTACACCTTC.

The V gene is TRBV7-6, the J gene TRBJ2-5, with 7 bases identical to TRBD1. The CDR3 is 14 residues long. With 3 bases clipped from V and 5 bases from J, the junction kept 6 bases outside the gene matches. Germline loops: CDR1 SGHVS, CDR2 FNYEAQ. This chain's CDR3 is CASSFRQGQETQYF. The CDR3 region has the DNA TGTGCCAGCAGCTTTCGACAGGGTCAGGAGACCCAGTACTTC.

This clonotype was recorded many times. The chain has TRBV25-1 and TRBJ1-5; 7 positions match TRBD1. The CDR3 runs to 16 residues. The ends lost 8 bases at V and 1 base at J; junction bases unmatched: 11. From germline, CDR1 is MGHDK and CDR2 SYGVNS. The CDR3 spells CASGTPKDRSNQPQHF. CDR3 nucleotides: TGTGCCAGCGGAACCCCCAAGGACAGGAGCAATCAGCCCCAGCATTTT.

The chain couples TRBV15 to TRBJ1-2; possible D gene TRBD1, 6 bases. This CDR3 comprises 15 residues. From germline, CDR1 is LNHNV and CDR2 YYDKDF (reference sequence). Between the trimmed V and J ends, which lost 0 bases and 9 bases, there was a span of 17 bases. Written as DNA, the CDR3 is TGTGCCACCAGCAGAGATGTACAGGGATTCACCAGCTACACCTTC. Protein: CATSRDVQGFTSYTF.

V usage is TRBV29-1 and J usage is TRBJ1-1; D uncertain. V was shortened by 6 bases and J by 0 bases, with 5 bases between the two germline ends. The CDR3 sequence is 11 residues long. Germline V gene data show CDR1 as SQVTM and CDR2 as ANQGSEA. The CDR3 reads CSVLMNTEAFF. CDR3 coding DNA: TGCAGCGTATTGATGAACACTGAAGCTTTCTTT.